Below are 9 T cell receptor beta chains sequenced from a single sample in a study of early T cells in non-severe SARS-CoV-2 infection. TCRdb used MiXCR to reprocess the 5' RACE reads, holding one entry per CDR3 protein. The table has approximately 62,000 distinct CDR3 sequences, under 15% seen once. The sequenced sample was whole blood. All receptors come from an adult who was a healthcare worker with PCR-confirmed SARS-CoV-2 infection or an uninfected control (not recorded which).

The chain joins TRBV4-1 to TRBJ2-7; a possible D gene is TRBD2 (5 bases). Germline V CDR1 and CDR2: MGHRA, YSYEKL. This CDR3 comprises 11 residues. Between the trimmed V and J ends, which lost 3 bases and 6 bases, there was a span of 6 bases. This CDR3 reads CASSHTSEQYF. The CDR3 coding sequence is TGCGCCAGCAGCCACACTAGCGAGCAGTACTTC.

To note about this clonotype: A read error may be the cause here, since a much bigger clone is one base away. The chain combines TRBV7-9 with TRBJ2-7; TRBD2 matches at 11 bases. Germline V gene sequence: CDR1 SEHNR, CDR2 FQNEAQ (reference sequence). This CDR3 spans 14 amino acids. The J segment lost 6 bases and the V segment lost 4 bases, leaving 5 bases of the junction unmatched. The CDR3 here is CASSSGLAASEQYF. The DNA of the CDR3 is TGTGCCAGCAGCTCGGGACTAGCGGCCTCCGAGCAGTACTTC.

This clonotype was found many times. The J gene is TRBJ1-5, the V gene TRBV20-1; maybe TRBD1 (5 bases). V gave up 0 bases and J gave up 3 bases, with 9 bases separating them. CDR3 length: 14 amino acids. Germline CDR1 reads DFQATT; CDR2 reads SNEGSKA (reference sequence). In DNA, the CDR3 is TGCAGTGCTAGAGATACCAGGGACAATCAGCCCCAGCATTTT. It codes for CSARDTRDNQPQHF.

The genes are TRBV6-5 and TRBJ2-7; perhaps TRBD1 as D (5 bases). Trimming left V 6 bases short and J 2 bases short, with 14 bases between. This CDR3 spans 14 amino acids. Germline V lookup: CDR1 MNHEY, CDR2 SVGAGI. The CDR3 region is CASSDPGRAYEQYF. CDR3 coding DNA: TGTGCCAGCAGCGACCCAGGGCGAGCCTACGAGCAGTACTTC.

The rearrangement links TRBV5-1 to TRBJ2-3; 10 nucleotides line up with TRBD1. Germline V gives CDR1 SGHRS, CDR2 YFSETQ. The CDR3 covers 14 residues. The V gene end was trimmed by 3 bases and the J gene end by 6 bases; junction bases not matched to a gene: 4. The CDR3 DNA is TGCGCCAGCAGCTCGGGACAGGGGTTTGATACGCAGTATTTT. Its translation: CASSSGQGFDTQYF.

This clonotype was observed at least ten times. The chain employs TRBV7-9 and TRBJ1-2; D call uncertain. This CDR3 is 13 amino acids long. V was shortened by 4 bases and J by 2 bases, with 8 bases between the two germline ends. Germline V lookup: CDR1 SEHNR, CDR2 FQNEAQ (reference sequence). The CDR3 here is CASSSPLNYGYTF. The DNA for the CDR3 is TGTGCCAGCAGCTCTCCTCTGAACTATGGCTACACCTTC.

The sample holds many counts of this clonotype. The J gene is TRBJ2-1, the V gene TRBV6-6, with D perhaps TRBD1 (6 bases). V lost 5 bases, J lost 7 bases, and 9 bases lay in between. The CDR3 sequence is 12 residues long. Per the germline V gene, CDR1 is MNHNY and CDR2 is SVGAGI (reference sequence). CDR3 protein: CASSNRVNEQFF. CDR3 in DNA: TGTGCCAGCAGTAACAGGGTAAATGAGCAGTTCTTC.

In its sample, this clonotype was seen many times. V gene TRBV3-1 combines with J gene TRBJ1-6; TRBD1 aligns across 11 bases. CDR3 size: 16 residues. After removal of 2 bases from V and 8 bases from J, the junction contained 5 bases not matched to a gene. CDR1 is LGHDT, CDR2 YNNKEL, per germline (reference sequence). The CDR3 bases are TGTGCCAGCAGCCAATGGGGACAGGGGGTCGATTCACCCCTCCACTTT. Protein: CASSQWGQGVDSPLHF.

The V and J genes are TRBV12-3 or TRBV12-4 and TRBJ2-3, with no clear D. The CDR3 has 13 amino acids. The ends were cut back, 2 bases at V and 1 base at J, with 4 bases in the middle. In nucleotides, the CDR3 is TGTGCCAGCAGTTTACACCGCACAGATACGCAGTATTTT. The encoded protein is CASSLHRTDTQYF.